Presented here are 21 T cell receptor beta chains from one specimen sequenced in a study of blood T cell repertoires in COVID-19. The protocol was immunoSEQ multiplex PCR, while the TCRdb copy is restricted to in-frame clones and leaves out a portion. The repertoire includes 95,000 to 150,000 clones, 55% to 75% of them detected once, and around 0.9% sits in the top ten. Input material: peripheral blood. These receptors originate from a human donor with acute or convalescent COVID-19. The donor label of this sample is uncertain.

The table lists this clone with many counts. This CDR3 is CASSESWGPGELFF. CDR3 in DNA: TGCGCCAGCAGTGAGTCGTGGGGGCCCGGGGAGCTGTTTTTT. The J gene is TRBJ2-2, the V gene TRBV10-1; D is perhaps TRBD1 (6 bases). Germline values: CDR1 WNHNN, CDR2 SYGVQD (reference sequence). V lost 0 bases and J lost 6, with 8 bases in between. The CDR3 covers 14 residues.

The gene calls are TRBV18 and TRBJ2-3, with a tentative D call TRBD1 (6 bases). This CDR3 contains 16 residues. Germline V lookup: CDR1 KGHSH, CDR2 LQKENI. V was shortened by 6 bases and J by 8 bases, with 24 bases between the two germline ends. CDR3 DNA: TGTGCCAGCTCCCCCTGGACAGTTGAAGGAAGAGCTACGCAGTATTTT. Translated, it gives CASSPWTVEGRATQYF.

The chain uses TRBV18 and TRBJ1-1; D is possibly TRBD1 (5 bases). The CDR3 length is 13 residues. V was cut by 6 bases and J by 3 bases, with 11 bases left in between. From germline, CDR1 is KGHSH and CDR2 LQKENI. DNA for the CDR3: TGTGCCAGCTCTAGGACGGGGGACACTGAAGCTTTCTTT. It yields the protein CASSRTGDTEAFF.

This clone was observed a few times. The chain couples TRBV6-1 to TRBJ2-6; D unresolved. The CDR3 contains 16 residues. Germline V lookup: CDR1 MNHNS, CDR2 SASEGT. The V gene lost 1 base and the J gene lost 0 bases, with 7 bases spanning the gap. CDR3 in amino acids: CASSEEGGSGANVLTF. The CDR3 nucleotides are TGTGCCAGCAGTGAAGAAGGCGGCTCTGGGGCCAACGTCCTGACTTTC.

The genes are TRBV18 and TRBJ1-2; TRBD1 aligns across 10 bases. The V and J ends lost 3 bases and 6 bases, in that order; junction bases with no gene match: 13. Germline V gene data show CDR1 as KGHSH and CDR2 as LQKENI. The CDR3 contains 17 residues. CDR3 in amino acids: CASSPRQGAREVNGYTF. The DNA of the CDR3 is TGTGCCAGCTCACCTAGACAGGGGGCAAGGGAAGTCAATGGCTACACCTTC.

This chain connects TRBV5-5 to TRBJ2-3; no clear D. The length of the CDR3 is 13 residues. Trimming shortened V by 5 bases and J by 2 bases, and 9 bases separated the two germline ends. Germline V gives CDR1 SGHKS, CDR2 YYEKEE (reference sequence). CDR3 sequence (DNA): TGTGCCAGCAGTCCGGGTTTCACAGATACGCAGTATTTT. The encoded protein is CASSPGFTDTQYF.

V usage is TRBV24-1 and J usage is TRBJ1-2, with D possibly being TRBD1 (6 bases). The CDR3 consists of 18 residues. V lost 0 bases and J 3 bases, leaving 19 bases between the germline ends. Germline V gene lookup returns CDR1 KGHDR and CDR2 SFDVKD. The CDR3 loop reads CATSDLNRVEGEDYGYTF. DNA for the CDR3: TGTGCCACCAGTGATTTGAACAGGGTCGAGGGAGAGGACTATGGCTACACCTTC.

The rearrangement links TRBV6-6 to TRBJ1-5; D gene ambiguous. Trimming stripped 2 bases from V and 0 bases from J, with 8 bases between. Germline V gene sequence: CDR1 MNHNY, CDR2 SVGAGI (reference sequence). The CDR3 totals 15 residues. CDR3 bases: TGTGCCAGCAGTTACGGGCCGATTAGCAATCAGCCCCAGCATTTT. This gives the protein CASSYGPISNQPQHF.

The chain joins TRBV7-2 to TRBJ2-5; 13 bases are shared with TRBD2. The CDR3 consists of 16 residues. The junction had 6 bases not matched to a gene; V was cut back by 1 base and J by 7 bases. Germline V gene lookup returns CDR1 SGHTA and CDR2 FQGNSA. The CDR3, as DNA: TGTGCCAGCAGCTTAGGGGGACTAGCGGGGTCCGGGACCCAGTACTTC. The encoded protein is CASSLGGLAGSGTQYF.

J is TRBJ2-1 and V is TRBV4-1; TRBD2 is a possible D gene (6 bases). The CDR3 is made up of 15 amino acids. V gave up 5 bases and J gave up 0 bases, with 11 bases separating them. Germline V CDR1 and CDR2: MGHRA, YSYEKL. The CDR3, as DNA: TGCGCCAGCAGCGGATACGGGAGCTCCTACAATGAGCAGTTCTTC. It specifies CASSGYGSSYNEQFF.

This CDR3 reads CASRDRVGSPLHF. CDR3 DNA: TGTGCCAGCAGAGACAGGGTCGGCTCACCCCTCCACTTT. This chain joins TRBV28 and TRBJ1-6, with 7 bases identical to TRBD1. The CDR3 has 13 residues. V trimming: 6 bases; J trimming: 10 bases; junction bases outside the gene matches: 6. Germline loops: CDR1 MDHEN, CDR2 SYDVKM.

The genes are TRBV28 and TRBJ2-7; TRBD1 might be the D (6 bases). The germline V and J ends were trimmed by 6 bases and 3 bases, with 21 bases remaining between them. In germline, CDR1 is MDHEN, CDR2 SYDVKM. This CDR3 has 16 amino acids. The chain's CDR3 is CASSTPDTGIGYEQYV. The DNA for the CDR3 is TGTGCCAGCAGCACCCCTGACACAGGGATCGGCTACGAGCAGTACGTC.

As DNA, the CDR3 is TGTGCCAGCAGCTCGCACAGCCCCGGATTTGCAACTAATGAAAAACTGTTTTTT. Protein product: CASSSHSPGFATNEKLFF. The genes are TRBV7-9 and TRBJ1-4, with D unresolved. V was trimmed by 4 bases and J by 0 bases, leaving 18 bases between them. The CDR3 totals 18 residues. Germline values: CDR1 SEHNR, CDR2 FQNEAQ (reference sequence).

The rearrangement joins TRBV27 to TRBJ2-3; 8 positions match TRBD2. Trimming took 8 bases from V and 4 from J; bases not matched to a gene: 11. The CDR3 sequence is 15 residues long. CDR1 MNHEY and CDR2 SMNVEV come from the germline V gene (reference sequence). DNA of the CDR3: TGTGCCAGCCTGAGACGGGGGGGCAGGGCAGATACGCAGTATTTT. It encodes CASLRRGGRADTQYF.

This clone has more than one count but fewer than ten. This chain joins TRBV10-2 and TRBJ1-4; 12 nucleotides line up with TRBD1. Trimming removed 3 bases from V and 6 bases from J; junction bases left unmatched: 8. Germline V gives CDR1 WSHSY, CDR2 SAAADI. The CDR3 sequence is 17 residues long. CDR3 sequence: CASSDRRGTGGYEKLFF. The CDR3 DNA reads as TGCGCCAGCAGTGACCGTCGTGGGACAGGGGGCTATGAAAAACTGTTTTTT.

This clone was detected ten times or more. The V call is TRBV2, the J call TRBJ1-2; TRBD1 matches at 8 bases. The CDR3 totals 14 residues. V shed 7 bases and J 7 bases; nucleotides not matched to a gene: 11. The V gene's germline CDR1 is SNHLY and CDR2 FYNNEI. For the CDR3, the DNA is TGTGCCAGCAATCCAGACAGGGGAGGGGCTGGCTACACCTTC. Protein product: CASNPDRGGAGYTF.

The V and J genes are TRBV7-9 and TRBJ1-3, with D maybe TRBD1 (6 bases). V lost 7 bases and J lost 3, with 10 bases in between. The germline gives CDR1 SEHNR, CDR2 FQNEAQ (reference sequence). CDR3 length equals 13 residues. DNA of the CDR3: TGTGCCAGCAACTCAGGGGATGGAAACACCATATATTTT. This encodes CASNSGDGNTIYF.

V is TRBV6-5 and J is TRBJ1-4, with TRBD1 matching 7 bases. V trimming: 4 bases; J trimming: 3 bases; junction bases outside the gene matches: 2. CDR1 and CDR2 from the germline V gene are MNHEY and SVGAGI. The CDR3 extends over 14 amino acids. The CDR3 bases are TGTGCCAGCAGTTCGGACAGGTCTAATGAAAAACTGTTTTTT. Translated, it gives CASSSDRSNEKLFF.

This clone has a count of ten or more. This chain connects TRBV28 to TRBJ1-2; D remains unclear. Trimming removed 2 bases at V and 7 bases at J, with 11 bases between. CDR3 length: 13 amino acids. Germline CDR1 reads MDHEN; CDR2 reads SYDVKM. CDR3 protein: CASSLNAGGGYTF. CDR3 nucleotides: TGTGCCAGCAGTTTAAATGCGGGCGGTGGCTACACCTTC.

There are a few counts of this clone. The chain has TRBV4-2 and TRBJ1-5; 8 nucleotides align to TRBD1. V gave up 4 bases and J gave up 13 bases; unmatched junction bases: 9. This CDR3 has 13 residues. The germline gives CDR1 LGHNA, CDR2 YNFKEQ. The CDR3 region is CASSLGTGTLQHF. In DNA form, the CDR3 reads TGTGCCAGCAGCCTCGGGACAGGAACCTTACAGCATTTT.

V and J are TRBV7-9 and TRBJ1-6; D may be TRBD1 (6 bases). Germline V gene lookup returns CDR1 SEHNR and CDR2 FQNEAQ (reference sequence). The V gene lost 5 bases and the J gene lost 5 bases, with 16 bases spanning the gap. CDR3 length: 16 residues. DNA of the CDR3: TGTGCCAGCAGCGCTGAAGGGGGAGTCAATAATTCACCCCTCCACTTT. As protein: CASSAEGGVNNSPLHF. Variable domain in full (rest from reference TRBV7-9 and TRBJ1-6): DTGVSQNPRHKITKRGQNVTFRCDPISEHNRLYWYRQTLGQGPEFLTYFQNEAQLEKSRLLSDRFSAERPKGSFSTLEIQRTEQGDSAMYLCASSAEGGVNNSPLHFGNGTRLTVT.